This T cell receptor (beta chain) is from a study of T-cell reconstitution after alpha-beta-depleted transplantation in children. The authors prepared the TCRbeta library with unique molecular identifiers. TCRdb redid the calling of the PCR reads with MiXCR, one entry per CDR3 protein. The sample records 440,000 or so distinct CDR3 sequences, 11% being singletons. Many counts were recorded for this clonotype. The CDR3 sequence is 15 residues long. V was cut by 4 bases and J by 8 bases, with 20 bases left in between. This chain connects TRBV12-3 or TRBV12-4 to TRBJ1-2, with TRBD1 as a possible D gene (6 bases). The sequence came from a human donor who donated a stem cell graft to a child with acute myeloid leukemia. The sample consisted of PBMCs from the stem cell graft donor, taken from the stem cell graft. CDR3 sequence: CASSYPYKGGRGYTF. The CDR3 DNA is TGTGCCAGCAGTTACCCGTATAAGGGGGGCCGAGGCTACACCTTC.